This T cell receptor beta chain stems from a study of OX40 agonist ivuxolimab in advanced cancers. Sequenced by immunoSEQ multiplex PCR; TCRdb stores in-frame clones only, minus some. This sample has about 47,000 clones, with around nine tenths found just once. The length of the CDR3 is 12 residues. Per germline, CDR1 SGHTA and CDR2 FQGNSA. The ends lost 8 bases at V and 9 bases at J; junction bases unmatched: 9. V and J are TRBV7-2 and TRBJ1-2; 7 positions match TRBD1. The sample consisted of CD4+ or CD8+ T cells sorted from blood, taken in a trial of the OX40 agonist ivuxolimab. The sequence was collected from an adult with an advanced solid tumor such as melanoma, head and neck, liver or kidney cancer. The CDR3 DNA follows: TGTGCCAGCGGTACAGGGGAAAGGAGCTACACCTTC. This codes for CASGTGERSYTF.